This T cell receptor beta chain was sequenced in a study of CD8+ T cells in alopecia areata. Sequencing templates came from extracted RNA that was reverse transcribed into cDNA. The assay was immunoSEQ multiplex PCR, and TCRdb's table has in-frame clones only and misses some. The sample gives over 90,000 clones, around 60% of which show up once; 7.5% to 9% is in the top ten. This clone is a singleton in its sample. The sample contains more than one DNA sequence encoding this CDR3. Germline CDR1 is MNHEY and CDR2 is SMNVEV (reference sequence). The CDR3 is 15 residues long. The junction had 4 bases not matched to a gene; V was cut back by 2 bases and J by 3 bases.

The sequence came from a human donor in good health. Sequenced input: CD4+ T cells sorted from blood. V gene TRBV27 combines with J gene TRBJ2-1; 7 nucleotides line up with TRBD2. Here the CDR3 DNA reads TGTGCCAGCAGTTTACGGGGCGGGGGCTACAATGAGCAGTTCTTC. Protein product: CASSLRGGGYNEQFF.